Shown below are 32 T cell receptor beta chains from a single sample sequenced in a study of preoperative IRX-2 immunotherapy in early breast cancer. The assay was immunoSEQ multiplex PCR, and TCRdb's table has in-frame clones only and misses some. The sample has 25,000 to 30,000 clones, 70% to 85% seen once. As for treatment: preoperative locoregional IRX-2 cytokine immunotherapy. The material was obtained from a patient treated with IRX-2 immunotherapy. All receptors come from a human donor with breast cancer.

V is TRBV5-1 and J is TRBJ2-3, with D perhaps TRBD2 (5 bases). V lost 2 bases and J lost 0, with 13 bases in between. The length of the CDR3 is 16 residues. The germline CDR1 and CDR2 sequences are SGHRS and YFSETQ. Here the CDR3 DNA reads TGCGCCAGCAGCTTCGGACTCATCATTAGCACAGATACGCAGTATTTT. Encoded protein: CASSFGLIISTDTQYF.

In DNA, the CDR3 is TGTGCCAGCAGCTGGGGCTGGGCAGGGGGGCTAGACGAGCAGTACTTC. Protein: CASSWGWAGGLDEQYF. The V gene is TRBV7-8, the J gene TRBJ2-7, with D possibly TRBD1 on 7 matching bases. The germline gives CDR1 SGHVS, CDR2 FQNEAQ. The V end lost 4 bases, the J end lost 5 bases, and 21 bases lay between the germline ends. This CDR3 contains 16 residues.

This chain joins TRBV25-1 and TRBJ1-2; D uncertain. The length of the CDR3 is 13 residues. CDR1 and CDR2 from the germline V gene are MGHDK and SYGVNS. With 0 bases removed from V and 3 bases from J, the gap between germline ends came to 5 bases. CDR3 loop: CASSEYLDYGYTF. CDR3 nucleotide sequence: TGTGCCAGCAGTGAATACTTGGACTATGGCTACACCTTC.

The J gene is TRBJ1-4, the V gene TRBV11-3, with D possibly TRBD1 on 5 matching bases. V was trimmed by 2 bases and J by 0 bases, leaving 16 bases between them. This CDR3 is built from 18 residues. CDR1 is SGHNT and CDR2 is YENEEA in the germline V gene. The CDR3 bases are TGTGCCAGCAGCTTACGGGGCCAGCGGCTTACAACTAATGAAAAACTGTTTTTT. This translates into CASSLRGQRLTTNEKLFF.

This clone was seen more than once but under ten times. The chain combines TRBV28 with TRBJ1-1, with D possibly TRBD1 on 6 matching bases. Germline V lookup: CDR1 MDHEN, CDR2 SYDVKM. CDR3 length: 13 residues. Trimming removed 8 bases at V and 1 base at J, with 11 bases between. DNA of the CDR3: TGTGCCAGCCGGGGACATCAGAACACTGAAGCTTTCTTT. As protein: CASRGHQNTEAFF.

This clone was counted a single time. This CDR3 reads CSVSFPNRDLNTGELFF. CDR3 DNA: TGCAGCGTTTCGTTCCCTAACCGGGATTTGAACACCGGGGAGCTGTTTTTT. The chain employs TRBV29-1 and TRBJ2-2, with D perhaps TRBD2 (5 bases). V lost 5 bases, J lost 1 base, and 20 bases lay in between. The germline V gene has CDR1 SQVTM and CDR2 ANQGSEA. The CDR3 is 17 residues long.

The chain combines TRBV11-3 with TRBJ1-1; 8 positions agree with TRBD1. The germline V gene encodes CDR1 SGHNT and CDR2 YENEEA. Trimming took 3 bases from V and 8 from J; bases not matched to a gene: 8. This CDR3 has 14 amino acids. DNA for the CDR3: TGTGCCAGCAGCTTGGCCGACAGGGGTGGCGAAGCTTTCTTT. It codes for CASSLADRGGEAFF.

The rearrangement joins TRBV6-8 to TRBJ2-5; 9 nucleotides agree with TRBD1. Germline V gene data show CDR1 as MNHGY and CDR2 as SAAAGT. The CDR3 totals 17 residues. V shed 6 bases and J 1 base; nucleotides not matched to a gene: 12. The CDR3 nucleotides read TGTGCCAGCAGAGATCCACCATGGGACAGGGTCCAAGAGACCCAGTACTTC. This encodes CASRDPPWDRVQETQYF.

The chain joins TRBV19 to TRBJ2-1; 7 bases line up with TRBD1. J was trimmed by 6 bases and V by 5 bases; bases with no gene match: 10. The CDR3 length is 15 residues. Germline CDR1 LNHDA, CDR2 SQIVND (reference sequence). CDR3 amino acids: CASSAAGTVTNEQFF. In DNA, the CDR3 is TGTGCCAGTAGTGCGGCCGGGACAGTAACCAATGAGCAGTTCTTC.

The chain uses TRBV19 and TRBJ1-6; D is unresolved. The CDR3 runs to 16 residues. Germline assignment: CDR1 LNHDA and CDR2 SQIVND (reference sequence). Trimming removed 1 base at V and 4 bases at J, with 11 bases between. The CDR3 loop reads CASSIGAGEYNSPLHF. In DNA, the CDR3 is TGTGCCAGTAGTATAGGTGCAGGCGAGTATAATTCACCCCTCCACTTT.

This clone was seen just once. The CDR3 region has the DNA TGTGCCAGCAGCCCATGGGATCACCGAAACACTGAAGCTTTCTTT. It specifies CASSPWDHRNTEAFF. The chain joins TRBV11-3 to TRBJ1-1; D is undetermined. CDR3 length: 15 residues. Germline assignment: CDR1 SGHNT and CDR2 YENEEA. Trimming shortened V by 5 bases and J by 2 bases, and 15 bases separated the two germline ends. The whole variable domain, remainder taken from reference TRBV11-3 and TRBJ1-1, is EAGVVQSPRYKIIEKKQPVAFWCNPISGHNTLYWYLQNLGQGPELLIRYENEEAVDDSQLPKDRFSAERLKGVDSTLKIQPAELGDSAVYLCASSPWDHRNTEAFFGQGTRLTVV.

This chain connects TRBV1 to TRBJ1-4; the table's D call, TRBD1, was not checked against the DNA. TRBV1 is classified as a pseudogene. The CDR3 has 15 residues. CDR3 loop: CASSRVQGDKEKLFF. The CDR3 region has the DNA TGCGCCAGCAGCCGCGTACAGGGGGATAAAGAAAAACTGTTTTTT.

This clone was found a few times. The germline gene is not matched at one end of the junction; a read error may be the cause. This sequence joins TRBV19 and TRBJ1-1, with D possibly being TRBD1 (6 bases). The germline V gene encodes CDR1 LNHDA and CDR2 SQIVND (reference sequence). The CDR3 runs to 13 residues. This CDR3 is CVSYRDTFTEAFF. The CDR3 DNA reads as TGTGTCAGTTACCGGGACACCTTCACTGAAGCTTTCTTT.

This chain connects TRBV6-8 to TRBJ1-2; 10 bases are a match to TRBD1. The junction had 16 bases not matched to a gene; V was cut back by 10 bases and J by 8 bases. Germline V gene sequence: CDR1 MNHGY, CDR2 SAAAGT. This CDR3 has 15 residues. The CDR3 DNA sequence: TGTGCCATCAGGACCCGCGGGACAGGGGTAGAAGGCTACACCTTC. The encoded protein is CAIRTRGTGVEGYTF.

The V call is TRBV6-8, the J call TRBJ2-1; no clear D gene. This CDR3 is 14 amino acids long. Trimming stripped 0 bases from V and 4 bases from J, with 7 bases between. Germline assignment: CDR1 MNHGY and CDR2 SAAAGT. CDR3 DNA sequence: TGTGCCAGCAGTTACTCGGGTCAATACAATGAGCAGTTCTTC. This encodes CASSYSGQYNEQFF.

The chain employs TRBV19 and TRBJ2-7, with a weak D call TRBD2 (7 bases). The CDR3 loop spans 14 amino acids. Trimming cost V 1 base and J 3 bases, with 10 bases left between them. The germline V gene encodes CDR1 LNHDA and CDR2 SQIVND (reference sequence). This chain's CDR3 is CASSIAGGGYEQYF. CDR3 in DNA: TGTGCCAGTAGTATAGCGGGGGGCGGCTACGAGCAGTACTTC.

CDR3: CASSLVGSLNTEAFF. CDR3 sequence (DNA): TGTGCCAGCAGCTTGGTAGGCAGCTTGAACACTGAAGCTTTCTTT. The rearrangement links TRBV11-3 to TRBJ1-1; the D is unclear. Germline lookup yields CDR1 SGHNT and CDR2 YENEEA. This CDR3 has 15 amino acids. The V end was cut by 3 bases, the J end by 0 bases, with 11 bases between.

The chain links TRBV7-6 to TRBJ2-5, with D hard to call. V shed 3 bases and J shed 2 bases, with 10 bases lying between them. From germline, CDR1 is SGHVS and CDR2 FNYEAQ. There are 14 residues in the CDR3. CDR3 sequence: CASSFSSIQETQYF. CDR3 DNA: TGTGCCAGCAGCTTTTCCTCCATACAAGAGACCCAGTACTTC.

This chain connects TRBV6-8 to TRBJ2-5, with unresolved D. Germline V gene sequence: CDR1 MNHGY, CDR2 SAAAGT. The V and J ends lost 7 bases and 4 bases respectively, with 13 bases between them. CDR3 length equals 13 residues. The CDR3, as DNA: TGTGCCAGCAAGTTTGGGGTGGGAGAGACCCAGTACTTC. It translates to CASKFGVGETQYF.

The chain uses TRBV6-8 and TRBJ1-2; D is perhaps TRBD1 (5 bases). This CDR3 is built from 14 residues. Germline V gene sequence: CDR1 MNHGY, CDR2 SAAAGT. Trimming stripped 2 bases from V and 8 bases from J, with 15 bases between. The CDR3 bases are TGTGCCAGCAGTTACCGCCGGGGGTCGGGCGGCTACACCTTC. Translated, it gives CASSYRRGSGGYTF.

V and J are TRBV15 and TRBJ2-3; TRBD2 agrees at 7 bases. Unmatched junction bases numbered 4, after V lost 0 bases and J lost 4 bases. Germline V gene lookup returns CDR1 LNHNV and CDR2 YYDKDF (reference sequence). The CDR3 runs 15 residues. The CDR3 nucleotides read TGTGCCACCAGCAGAGAGTCCGCGGGGGCAGATACGCAGTATTTT. This translates into CATSRESAGADTQYF.

The genes are TRBV18 and TRBJ1-5; unclear D gene. Trimming took 1 base from V and 6 from J, leaving 10 bases between them. Germline assignment: CDR1 KGHSH and CDR2 LQKENI. The CDR3 contains 14 residues. CDR3 residues: CASSPQGKGQPQHF. CDR3 sequence (DNA): TGTGCCAGCTCACCACAGGGAAAGGGTCAGCCCCAGCATTTT.

The rearrangement joins TRBV28 to TRBJ1-2, with D perhaps matching TRBD1 (5 bases). Trimming stripped 7 bases from V and 3 bases from J, with 15 bases between. The CDR3 contains 14 residues. Germline-derived CDR1 and CDR2 are MDHEN and SYDVKM. This CDR3 is CASTPAGGYYGYTF. The CDR3, as DNA: TGTGCCAGCACCCCCGCCGGGGGGTACTATGGCTACACCTTC.

The CDR3 nucleotides read TGTGCCAGCTCAGCCGGGCTCTCCTACGAGCAGTACTTC. Its translation: CASSAGLSYEQYF. V is TRBV18 and J is TRBJ2-7, with no clear D. V lost 5 bases to trimming and J lost 0 bases, with 8 bases between them. From germline, CDR1 is KGHSH and CDR2 LQKENI. CDR3 length equals 13 residues.

This chain uses TRBV1 with TRBJ2-1. TRBV1 is given as a pseudogene. The CDR3 is 15 residues long. CDR3 DNA sequence: TGCGCCAGCAGCCAAGATGGGGTTTCCTACAATGAGCAGTTCTTC. Its translation: CASSQDGVSYNEQFF.

This chain connects TRBV7-1 to TRBJ2-7; D tentatively reads TRBD1 or TRBD2 (5 bases each). TRBV7-1 is treated as an ORF (open reading frame) with a function not yet certain. The CDR3 is made up of 16 amino acids. V was cut by 9 bases and J by 5 bases, with 26 bases left in between. CDR3 amino acids: CARTPEGPPGAHEQYF. CDR3 bases: TGTGCCAGAACCCCAGAGGGGCCCCCTGGGGCTCACGAGCAGTACTTC.

In nucleotides, the CDR3 is TGTGCCAGCAGTCCCCTTCATGGAGGGGTTCCTACTAATGAAAAACTGTTTTTT. As protein: CASSPLHGGVPTNEKLFF. This chain connects TRBV6-8 to TRBJ1-4, with a weak D call TRBD1 (5 bases). In germline, CDR1 is MNHGY, CDR2 SAAAGT. V was clipped by 5 bases and J by 2 bases, with 21 bases between them. The CDR3 runs 18 residues.

The chain links TRBV5-1 to TRBJ2-7, with a tentative D call TRBD2 (6 bases). The CDR3 is made up of 15 amino acids. Germline V lookup: CDR1 SGHRS, CDR2 YFSETQ. V dropped 1 base and J dropped 3 bases, with 14 bases sitting between them. In DNA form, the CDR3 reads TGCGCCAGCAGCTTGTTCCGGGGGTTGAGCTACGAGCAGTACTTC. The encoded protein is CASSLFRGLSYEQYF.

DNA of the CDR3: TGTGCCAGCAGCTTAAGGAGCAGCGGGAGGGCTTACAATGAGCAGTTCTTC. It codes for CASSLRSSGRAYNEQFF. The chain couples TRBV7-1 to TRBJ2-1; 10 bases map to TRBD2. TRBV7-1 is labeled an ORF, and its function is uncertain. The CDR3 covers 17 residues. The trim removed 4 bases at V and 4 bases at J, leaving 10 bases unmatched.

The chain uses TRBV5-1 and TRBJ1-1; a weak D match, TRBD1 (5 bases). V shed 2 bases and J shed 2 bases, with 13 bases lying between them. Germline loops: CDR1 SGHRS, CDR2 YFSETQ. The CDR3 loop spans 15 amino acids. DNA of the CDR3: TGCGCCAGCAGCTTCGGAGGGGCGGAAAACACTGAAGCTTTCTTT. Residues: CASSFGGAENTEAFF. Supplemented by reference TRBV5-1 and TRBJ1-1, the full variable domain reads KAGVTQTPRYLIKTRGQQVTLSCSPISGHRSVSWYQQTPGQGLQFLFEYFSETQRNKGNFPGRFSGRQFSNSRSEMNVSTLELGDSALYLCASSFGGAENTEAFFGQGTRLTVV.

This clone has a single count. The rearrangement links TRBV15 to TRBJ2-1; 8 nucleotides line up with TRBD2. This CDR3 comprises 16 residues. Germline CDR1 is LNHNV and CDR2 is YYDKDF (reference sequence). J lost 4 bases, V lost 1 base, and 6 bases had no gene match. CDR3 sequence reads: CATSRVNRGGYNEQFF. The CDR3 DNA follows: TGTGCCACCAGCAGAGTTAATCGGGGGGGATACAATGAGCAGTTCTTC.

The chain employs TRBV7-1 and TRBJ2-3; D not certain. TRBV7-1 is noted as an ORF with a role that remains uncertain. CDR3 length: 13 residues. Trimming took 8 bases from V and 4 from J, leaving 13 bases between them. CDR3 region: CASPHPAADTQYF. As DNA, the CDR3 is TGTGCCAGCCCTCATCCAGCCGCAGATACGCAGTATTTT.